Each of the 25 T cell receptor beta chains below was sequenced from the same sample in a study of cytomegalovirus exposure and HLA in healthy donors. Clones were sequenced by immunoSEQ multiplex PCR, and TCRdb holds only the in-frame ones, with some missing. Altogether approximately 70,000 clones are present, around 94% being singletons, with the ten largest covering about 3.5%. Sequencing used PBMCs. Receptor source: a woman aged 18-29 years in good health and CMV-seropositive.

The V call is TRBV18, the J call TRBJ1-1; the D is unclear. The CDR3 extends over 11 amino acids. Germline CDR1 reads KGHSH; CDR2 reads LQKENI. Trimming took off 3 bases at V and 7 bases at J, with 6 bases between the two ends. The CDR3 DNA reads TGTGCCAGCTCACCGGGCAGTGAAGCTTTCTTT. Its protein is CASSPGSEAFF.

The chain carries TRBV28 and TRBJ2-1, with D perhaps matching TRBD2 (6 bases). CDR1 and CDR2 (germline): MDHEN, SYDVKM. The CDR3 has 13 residues. Trimming left V 4 bases short and J 12 bases short, with 16 bases between. CDR3 DNA sequence: TGTGCCAGCAGTTACAACTTACCGGGACTGCAGTTCTTC. Translating it yields CASSYNLPGLQFF.

The sample holds one count of this clone. The CDR3 region has the DNA TGCGCCAGCAGCCAAGCGACAGGGTACACAGATACGCAGTATTTT. This codes for CASSQATGYTDTQYF. The genes are TRBV4-3 and TRBJ2-3; 7 nucleotides agree with TRBD1. The CDR3 consists of 15 residues. V trimming: 1 base; J trimming: 2 bases; junction bases outside the gene matches: 3. The V gene's germline CDR1 is LGHNA and CDR2 YSLEER.

This clone was detected once. The chain couples TRBV28 to TRBJ1-1; perhaps TRBD1 as D (5 bases). V was cut by 3 bases and J by 7 bases, with 9 bases left in between. The CDR3 runs 12 residues. Germline CDR1 is MDHEN and CDR2 is SYDVKM. In DNA form, the CDR3 reads TGTGCCAGCAGTTTGTCTACAGGTGAAGCTTTCTTT. Protein: CASSLSTGEAFF.

This clone was seen only once. V is TRBV7-6 and J is TRBJ2-7; D not certain. Germline CDR1 reads SGHVS; CDR2 reads FNYEAQ. The germline V and J ends were trimmed by 1 base and 4 bases, with 14 bases remaining between them. The CDR3 is 15 residues long. The chain's CDR3 is CASSLGPGSPYEQYF. The CDR3 coding sequence is TGTGCCAGCAGCTTAGGCCCAGGATCACCTTACGAGCAGTACTTC.

This rearrangement joins TRBV10-3 to TRBJ1-2; a weak D match, TRBD1 (5 bases). Trimming shortened V by 6 bases and J by 7 bases, and 18 bases separated the two germline ends. CDR1 is ENHRY and CDR2 is SYGVKD in the germline V gene. CDR3 length: 14 residues. CDR3: CAISLTETMAGYTF. The CDR3 bases are TGTGCCATCAGCCTGACAGAAACTATGGCTGGCTACACCTTC.

The rearrangement links TRBV5-4 to TRBJ2-1; 11 bases are shared with TRBD2. Germline trimming cut 4 bases from V and 4 bases from J; bases unmatched to any gene: 7. The germline gives CDR1 SGHNT, CDR2 YYREEE (reference sequence). This CDR3 contains 16 residues. CDR3 sequence reads: CASSRVAGGLYNEQFF. DNA for the CDR3: TGTGCCAGCAGCAGGGTAGCGGGAGGGCTTTACAATGAGCAGTTCTTC.

The chain is built from TRBV19 and TRBJ1-1; 7 bases line up with TRBD1. V dropped 2 bases and J dropped 0; count of bases not matched to a gene: 6. From germline, CDR1 is LNHDA and CDR2 SQIVND (reference sequence). The CDR3 spans 16 residues. The CDR3 nucleotides are TGTGCCAGTAGTATAAGAGGGGACAGCCTGAACACTGAAGCTTTCTTT. It encodes CASSIRGDSLNTEAFF.

This clone was found once. This chain connects TRBV20-1 to TRBJ1-1; tentatively, D is TRBD1 (5 bases). The CDR3 runs 11 residues. CDR1 and CDR2 from the germline V gene are DFQATT and SNEGSKA (reference sequence). This CDR3 reads CRGFQGTEAFF. The DNA for the CDR3 is TGCAGGGGGTTTCAGGGCACTGAAGCTTTCTTT.

Only one count was recorded for this clone. The V and J genes are TRBV7-8 and TRBJ2-3; no clear D. From germline, CDR1 is SGHVS and CDR2 FQNEAQ. V shed 1 base and J shed 4 bases, with 6 bases lying between them. The CDR3 sequence is 13 residues long. The CDR3 DNA reads as TGTGCCAGCAGCTTAGGGGCATCAGATACGCAGTATTTT. Protein: CASSLGASDTQYF.

The rearrangement joins TRBV5-5 to TRBJ2-3; 7 bases are shared with TRBD1. The length of the CDR3 is 14 residues. Per the germline V gene, CDR1 is SGHKS and CDR2 is YYEKEE (reference sequence). The V gene end was trimmed by 2 bases and the J gene end by 5 bases; junction bases not matched to a gene: 5. In nucleotides, the CDR3 is TGTGCCAGCAGCTTTGGGGCAGGGGGAGATACGCAGTATTTT. Its protein product is CASSFGAGGDTQYF.

V gene TRBV4-1 combines with J gene TRBJ1-6; TRBD1 matches 7 bases. Germline V lookup: CDR1 MGHRA, CDR2 YSYEKL. The ends lost 5 bases at V and 9 bases at J; junction bases unmatched: 13. The CDR3 has 16 residues. In DNA, the CDR3 is TGCGCCAGCAGCGGGATACAGACAGGGAGCCCTTCACCCCTCCACTTT. Translation gives CASSGIQTGSPSPLHF.

The genes are TRBV5-1 and TRBJ2-7; a weak D match, TRBD2 (6 bases). The germline V gene has CDR1 SGHRS and CDR2 YFSETQ. The CDR3 is 16 residues long. The germline V and J ends were trimmed by 5 bases and 7 bases, with 25 bases remaining between them. In DNA form, the CDR3 reads TGCGCCAGCAGTATTGGTAGTCTGGCCGTAGCGGAAGAGCAGTACTTC. It yields the protein CASSIGSLAVAEEQYF.

This chain links TRBV18 with TRBJ2-1, with 8 bases matching TRBD2. The CDR3 spans 16 residues. Germline CDR1 and CDR2: KGHSH and LQKENI. V shed 0 bases and J 7 bases; nucleotides not matched to a gene: 8. The CDR3, as DNA: TGTGCCAGCTCACCACCGGTTGCGGGAGGTAAAAATGAGCAGTTCTTC. It codes for CASSPPVAGGKNEQFF.

This chain connects TRBV19 to TRBJ2-3; a weak D match, TRBD2 (5 bases). Trimming stripped 4 bases from V and 4 bases from J, with 15 bases between. This CDR3 spans 15 amino acids. In germline, CDR1 is LNHDA, CDR2 SQIVND (reference sequence). As DNA, the CDR3 is TGTGCCAGTAGTAATCAGATTGGAGGCGCAGATACGCAGTATTTT. Translating it yields CASSNQIGGADTQYF.

The chain links TRBV11-2 to TRBJ2-7, with D unclear. V was shortened by 0 bases and J by 2 bases, with 8 bases between the two germline ends. Germline V gene sequence: CDR1 SGHAT, CDR2 FQNNGV. CDR3 length: 14 amino acids. Written as DNA, the CDR3 is TGTGCCAGCAGCTTAGAGGCTGGTCCCTACGAGCAGTACTTC. It is translated as CASSLEAGPYEQYF.

The chain combines TRBV18 with TRBJ1-4; possibly TRBD1 for D (6 bases). CDR1 KGHSH and CDR2 LQKENI come from the germline V gene. V was pared by 4 bases and J by 2 bases, with 17 bases between. CDR3 length: 17 amino acids. The CDR3: CASSRVRSGVTNEKLFF. CDR3 sequence (DNA): TGTGCCAGCTCACGCGTGCGATCAGGGGTCACTAATGAAAAACTGTTTTTT.

The chain couples TRBV1 to TRBJ1-1; the table's D call, TRBD1, was not checked against the DNA. TRBV1 is an annotated pseudogene. The CDR3 loop spans 19 amino acids. The CDR3 sequence is CTSSLRPDRGRGMNTEAFF. As DNA, the CDR3 is TGCACCAGCAGCCTACGACCGGACAGGGGAAGAGGTATGAACACTGAAGCTTTCTTT.

CDR3 in amino acids: CASSLKTGGGNTEAFF. The CDR3 DNA sequence: TGCGCCAGCAGCCTAAAGACAGGAGGTGGGAACACTGAAGCTTTCTTT. V gene TRBV5-1 combines with J gene TRBJ1-1; TRBD1 might be the D (6 bases). From germline, CDR1 is SGHRS and CDR2 YFSETQ. The CDR3 sequence is 16 residues long. With 4 bases removed from V and 1 base from J, the gap between germline ends came to 17 bases.

The rearrangement uses TRBV5-1 and TRBJ1-6, with D possibly being TRBD1 (6 bases). CDR3 length: 15 residues. Trimming left V 2 bases short and J 10 bases short, with 16 bases between. The germline V gene has CDR1 SGHRS and CDR2 YFSETQ. CDR3 sequence: CASSLGWDTKSPLHF. The CDR3 DNA is TGCGCCAGCAGCTTAGGTTGGGACACCAAATCACCCCTCCACTTT.

V usage is TRBV28 and J usage is TRBJ2-1, with 12 bases lining up with TRBD2. There are 16 residues in the CDR3. CDR1 and CDR2 (germline): MDHEN, SYDVKM. Trimming at V came to 2 bases and at J to 8 bases, leaving 7 bases not matched to a gene. CDR3 protein: CASSLALGLAGYEQFF. The DNA for the CDR3 is TGTGCCAGCAGTTTAGCCTTAGGACTAGCGGGATATGAGCAGTTCTTC. The entire variable domain, with the rest obtained from reference TRBV28 and TRBJ2-1, is as follows: DVKVTQSSRYLVKRTGEKVFLECVQDMDHENMFWYRQDPGLGLRLIYFSYDVKMKEKGDIPEGYSVSREKKERFSLILESASTNQTSMYLCASSLALGLAGYEQFFGPGTRLTVL.

V is TRBV4-2 and J is TRBJ1-2, with 12 bases that match TRBD1. The CDR3 has 18 residues. The germline gives CDR1 LGHNA, CDR2 YNFKEQ. V was clipped by 0 bases and J by 6 bases; unmatched bases: 11. The CDR3 sequence is CASSQEHRDRGRGNGYTF. The DNA of the CDR3 is TGTGCCAGCAGCCAAGAACACCGGGACAGGGGGCGCGGCAATGGCTACACCTTC.

The V gene is TRBV2, the J gene TRBJ2-7, with 7 bases fitting TRBD1. The length of the CDR3 is 13 residues. The V gene end was trimmed by 4 bases and the J gene end by 3 bases; junction bases not matched to a gene: 3. The germline V gene has CDR1 SNHLY and CDR2 FYNNEI. CDR3 in amino acids: CASSGQGIYEQYF. The CDR3 nucleotides read TGTGCCAGCAGTGGACAGGGTATCTACGAGCAGTACTTC.

CDR3 sequence reads: CASSFRGLDSPLHF. The CDR3 bases are TGTGCCAGCAGTTTTAGGGGACTAGATTCACCCCTCCACTTT. The chain recombines TRBV28 with TRBJ1-6, with a tentative D call TRBD1 (5 bases). Per germline, CDR1 MDHEN and CDR2 SYDVKM. Trimming pared 3 bases from V and 8 bases from J, leaving 11 bases between. The CDR3 length is 14 residues.

The rearrangement uses TRBV7-2 and TRBJ2-5; D not resolved. This CDR3 spans 15 amino acids. Trimming stripped 4 bases from V and 0 bases from J, with 12 bases between. Germline CDR1 is SGHTA and CDR2 is FQGNSA. The CDR3 DNA is TGTGCCAGCAGCTATTTCGCGGCATACCAAGAGACCCAGTACTTC. Protein product: CASSYFAAYQETQYF.